These T cell receptor beta chains were read from a single sample in a study of blood T cell repertoires in COVID-19. Using immunoSEQ multiplex PCR, the repertoire was profiled, and TCRdb retains in-frame clones only, with some absent. The repertoire holds fewer than 250,000 clones, with over 80% as singletons. Input material: peripheral blood. The receptors were sampled from a human donor in a cohort sampled during active COVID-19. Both conserved end residues are part of each CDR3. The order of the fields is D gene, V gene, J gene, clone size, CDR3 protein, CDR3 DNA. The D gene is left open where the match is weak. The size entry is marked missing in some rows and otherwise reads once, few, many or a size class.

d_call: TRBD1; v_call: TRBV10-3; j_call: TRBJ1-5; clone_size: few; cdr3_aa: CAIRGTGGNQPQHF; cdr3_nt: TGTGCCATCAGGGGGACAGGGGGCAATCAGCCCCAGCATTTT
d_call: TRBD1; v_call: TRBV5-4; j_call: TRBJ1-1; clone_size: few; cdr3_aa: CASGDRDTEAFF; cdr3_nt: TGTGCCAGCGGAGACAGGGACACTGAAGCTTTCTTT
d_call: NA; v_call: TRBV7-6; j_call: TRBJ2-2; clone_size: NA; cdr3_aa: CASSPFGAGELFF; cdr3_nt: NA
d_call: NA; v_call: TRBV5-4; j_call: TRBJ2-7; clone_size: many; cdr3_aa: CASSLAGQGDEQYF; cdr3_nt: TGTGCCAGCAGCTTAGCAGGGCAGGGCGACGAGCAGTACTTC
d_call: TRBD1; v_call: TRBV30; j_call: TRBJ2-7; clone_size: NA; cdr3_aa: CAWRNRQGLRNEQYF; cdr3_nt: TGTGCCTGGAGGAACAGACAGGGGCTAAGGAACGAGCAGTACTTC
d_call: TRBD1; v_call: TRBV29-1; j_call: TRBJ2-1; clone_size: NA; cdr3_aa: CSVGDREHLFNEQFF; cdr3_nt: TGCAGCGTTGGGGACAGGGAGCACCTTTTCAATGAGCAGTTCTTC
d_call: NA; v_call: TRBV19; j_call: TRBJ2-1; clone_size: once; cdr3_aa: CASSLSHEPYNEQFF; cdr3_nt: TGTGCCAGTAGTCTCTCTCATGAGCCCTACAATGAGCAGTTCTTC
d_call: TRBD1; v_call: TRBV27; j_call: TRBJ1-6; clone_size: NA; cdr3_aa: CASSPGTGNSPLHF; cdr3_nt: TGTGCCAGCAGTCCGGGGACAGGGAATTCACCCCTCCACTTT
d_call: NA; v_call: TRBV4-2; j_call: TRBJ1-1; clone_size: many; cdr3_aa: CASSPTENTEAFF; cdr3_nt: TGTGCCAGCAGCCCCACAGAAAACACTGAAGCTTTCTTT
d_call: NA; v_call: TRBV29-1; j_call: TRBJ2-3; clone_size: once; cdr3_aa: CSAFEADTQYF; cdr3_nt: TGCAGCGCCTTCGAGGCAGATACGCAGTATTTT
d_call: TRBD2; v_call: TRBV6-1; j_call: TRBJ2-7; clone_size: NA; cdr3_aa: CASSEWGLAGGRSSYEQYF; cdr3_nt: TGTGCCAGCAGTGAATGGGGACTAGCGGGGGGCAGGAGCTCCTACGAGCAGTACTTC
d_call: NA; v_call: TRBV9; j_call: TRBJ2-3; clone_size: once; cdr3_aa: CASSVATGRGAYTDTQYF; cdr3_nt: TGTGCCAGCAGCGTAGCTACGGGTCGGGGGGCCTACACAGATACGCAGTATTTT
d_call: NA; v_call: TRBV4-1; j_call: TRBJ1-3; clone_size: once; cdr3_aa: CASSQVPSSGNTIYF; cdr3_nt: TGCGCCAGCAGCCAAGTTCCGAGCTCTGGAAACACCATATATTTT
d_call: NA; v_call: TRBV5-4; j_call: TRBJ2-1; clone_size: NA; cdr3_aa: CASSFSGNSYNEQFF; cdr3_nt: TGTGCCAGCAGCTTCTCCGGTAACTCCTACAATGAGCAGTTCTTC
d_call: NA; v_call: TRBV30; j_call: TRBJ2-5; clone_size: NA; cdr3_aa: CAWSVTGRETQYF; cdr3_nt: TGTGCCTGGAGTGTAACAGGGAGAGAGACCCAGTACTTC
d_call: NA; v_call: TRBV4-1; j_call: TRBJ1-6; clone_size: NA; cdr3_aa: CASSQGGGTVNSPLHF; cdr3_nt: TGCGCCAGCAGCCAAGGGGGCGGGACGGTTAATTCACCCCTCCACTTT
d_call: NA; v_call: TRBV10-2; j_call: TRBJ1-5; clone_size: NA; cdr3_aa: CASGGQPQHF; cdr3_nt: TGCGCCAGCGGGGGGCAGCCCCAGCATTTT
d_call: TRBD1; v_call: TRBV5-1; j_call: TRBJ1-2; clone_size: once; cdr3_aa: CASRPKTGDGYTF; cdr3_nt: TGCGCCAGCAGGCCGAAGACAGGGGATGGCTACACCTTC
d_call: NA; v_call: TRBV5-1; j_call: TRBJ2-2; clone_size: few; cdr3_aa: CASSLDQGGIGELFF; cdr3_nt: TGCGCCAGCAGCTTGGATCAGGGTGGAATCGGGGAGCTGTTTTTT
d_call: TRBD2; v_call: TRBV27; j_call: TRBJ2-1; clone_size: few; cdr3_aa: CASSLSTGTSWYNEQFF; cdr3_nt: TGTGCCAGCAGTTTGTCAACCGGGACTAGCTGGTACAATGAGCAGTTCTTC